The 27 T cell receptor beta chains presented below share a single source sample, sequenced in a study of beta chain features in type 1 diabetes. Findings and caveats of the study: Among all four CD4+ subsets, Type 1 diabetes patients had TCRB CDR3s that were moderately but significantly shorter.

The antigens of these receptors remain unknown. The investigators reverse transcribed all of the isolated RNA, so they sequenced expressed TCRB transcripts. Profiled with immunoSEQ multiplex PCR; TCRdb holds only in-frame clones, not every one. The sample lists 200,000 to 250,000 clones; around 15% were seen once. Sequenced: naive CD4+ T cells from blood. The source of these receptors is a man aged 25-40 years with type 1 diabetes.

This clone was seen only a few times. CDR3 amino acids: CASSLWGYGYTF. In DNA form, the CDR3 reads TGTGCCAGCAGCTTATGGGGTTATGGCTACACCTTC. The J gene is TRBJ1-2, the V gene TRBV7-9; D remains ambiguous. The CDR3 consists of 12 residues. Germline-derived CDR1 and CDR2 are SEHNR and FQNEAQ (reference sequence). The V end was cut by 2 bases, the J end by 5 bases, with 6 bases between.

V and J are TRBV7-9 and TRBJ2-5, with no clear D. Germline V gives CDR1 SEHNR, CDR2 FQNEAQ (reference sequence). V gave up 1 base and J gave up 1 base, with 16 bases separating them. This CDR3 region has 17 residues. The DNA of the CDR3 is TGTGCCAGCAGCTTAGGCTGGGGTCAGGAGAGCCAAGAGACCCAGTACTTC. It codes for CASSLGWGQESQETQYF.

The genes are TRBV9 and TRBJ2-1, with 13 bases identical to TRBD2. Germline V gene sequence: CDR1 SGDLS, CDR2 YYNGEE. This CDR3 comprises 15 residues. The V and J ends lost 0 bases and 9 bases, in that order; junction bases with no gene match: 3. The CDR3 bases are TGTGCCAGCAGCGTAGGGACTAGCGGGGGTCGTGAGCAGTTCTTC. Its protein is CASSVGTSGGREQFF.

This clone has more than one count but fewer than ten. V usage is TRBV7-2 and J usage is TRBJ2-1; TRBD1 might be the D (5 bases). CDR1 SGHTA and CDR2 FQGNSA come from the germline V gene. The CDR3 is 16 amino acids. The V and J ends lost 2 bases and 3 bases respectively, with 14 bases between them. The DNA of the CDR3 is TGTGCCAGCAGCTTAAGGGGAAGCCCTTTCTACAATGAGCAGTTCTTC. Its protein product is CASSLRGSPFYNEQFF.

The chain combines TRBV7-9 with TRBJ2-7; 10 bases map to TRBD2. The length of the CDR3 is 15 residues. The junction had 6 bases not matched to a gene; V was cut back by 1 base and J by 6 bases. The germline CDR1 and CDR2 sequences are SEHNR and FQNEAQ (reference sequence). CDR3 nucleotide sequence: TGTGCCAGCAGCTTAGGTGCTAGCGGGAGCCGCGAGCAGTACTTC. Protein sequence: CASSLGASGSREQYF.

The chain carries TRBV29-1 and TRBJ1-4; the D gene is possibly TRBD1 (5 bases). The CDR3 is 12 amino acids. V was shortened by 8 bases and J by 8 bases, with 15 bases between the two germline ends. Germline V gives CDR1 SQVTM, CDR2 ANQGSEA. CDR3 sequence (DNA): TGCAGCTCCAAGAGGGGAGACGAAAAACTGTTTTTT. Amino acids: CSSKRGDEKLFF.

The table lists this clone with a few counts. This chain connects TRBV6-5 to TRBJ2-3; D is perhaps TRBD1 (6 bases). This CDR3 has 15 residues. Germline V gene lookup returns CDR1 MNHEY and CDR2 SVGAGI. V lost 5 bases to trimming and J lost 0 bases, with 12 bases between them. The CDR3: CASSLQGTSTDTQYF. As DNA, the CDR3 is TGTGCCAGCAGTCTACAGGGCACTAGCACAGATACGCAGTATTTT.

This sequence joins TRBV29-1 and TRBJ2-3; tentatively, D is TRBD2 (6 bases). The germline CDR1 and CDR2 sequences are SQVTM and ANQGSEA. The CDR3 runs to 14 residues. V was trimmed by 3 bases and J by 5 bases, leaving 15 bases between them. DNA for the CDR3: TGCAGCGTTGATGGCCCCAGAGCGGGAGATACGCAGTATTTT. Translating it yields CSVDGPRAGDTQYF.

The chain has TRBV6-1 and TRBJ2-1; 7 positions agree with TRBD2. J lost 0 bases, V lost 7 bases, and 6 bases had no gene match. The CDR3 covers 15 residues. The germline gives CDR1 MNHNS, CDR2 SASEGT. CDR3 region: CASKTSRSSYNEQFF. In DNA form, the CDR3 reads TGTGCCAGCAAGACTAGCAGGAGCTCCTACAATGAGCAGTTCTTC.

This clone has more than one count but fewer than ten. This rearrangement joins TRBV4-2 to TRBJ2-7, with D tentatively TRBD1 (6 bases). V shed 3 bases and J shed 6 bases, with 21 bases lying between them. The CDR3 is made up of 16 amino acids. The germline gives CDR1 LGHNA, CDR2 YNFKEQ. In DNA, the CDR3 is TGTGCCAGCAGCCATGGACAGAGGCAGGGGCGGGTCGAGCAGTACTTC. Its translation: CASSHGQRQGRVEQYF.

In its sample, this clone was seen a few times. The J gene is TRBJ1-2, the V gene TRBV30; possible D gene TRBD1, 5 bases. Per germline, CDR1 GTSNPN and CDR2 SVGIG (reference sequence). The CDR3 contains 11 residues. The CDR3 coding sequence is TGTGGTGGGACCCACCTCTCGGGCTACACCTTC. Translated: CGGTHLSGYTF.

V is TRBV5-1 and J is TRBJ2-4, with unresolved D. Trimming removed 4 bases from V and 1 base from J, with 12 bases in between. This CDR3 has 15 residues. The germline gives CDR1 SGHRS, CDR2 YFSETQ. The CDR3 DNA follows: TGCGCCAGCAGCCTCCCCACAGTGGCCAAAAACATTCAGTACTTC. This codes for CASSLPTVAKNIQYF.

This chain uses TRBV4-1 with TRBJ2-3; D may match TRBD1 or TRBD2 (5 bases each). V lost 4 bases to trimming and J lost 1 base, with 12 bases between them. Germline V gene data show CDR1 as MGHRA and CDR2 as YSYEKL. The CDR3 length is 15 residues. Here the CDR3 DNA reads TGCGCCAGCAGCCCAATGGGGGTGGGCACAGATACGCAGTATTTT. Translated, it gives CASSPMGVGTDTQYF.

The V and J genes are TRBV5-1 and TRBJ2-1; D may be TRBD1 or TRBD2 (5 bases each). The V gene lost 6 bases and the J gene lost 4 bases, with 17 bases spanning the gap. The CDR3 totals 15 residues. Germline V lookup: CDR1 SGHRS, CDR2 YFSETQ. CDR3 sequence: CASINGTPTYNEQFF. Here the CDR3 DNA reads TGCGCCAGCATCAACGGGACCCCGACTTACAATGAGCAGTTCTTC.

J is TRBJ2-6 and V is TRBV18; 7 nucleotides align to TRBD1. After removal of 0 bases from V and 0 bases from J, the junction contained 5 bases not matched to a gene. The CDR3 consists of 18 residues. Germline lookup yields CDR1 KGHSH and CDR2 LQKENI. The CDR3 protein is CASSPPGTANSGANVLTF. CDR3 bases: TGTGCCAGCTCACCACCGGGGACAGCAAACTCTGGGGCCAACGTCCTGACTTTC.

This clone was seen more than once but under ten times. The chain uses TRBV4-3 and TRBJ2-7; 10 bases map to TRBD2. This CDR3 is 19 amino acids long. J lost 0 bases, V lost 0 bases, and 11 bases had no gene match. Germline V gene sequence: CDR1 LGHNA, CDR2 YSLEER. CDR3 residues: CASSQDLTSGTPSSYEQYF. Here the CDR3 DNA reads TGCGCCAGCAGCCAAGATTTAACTAGCGGGACCCCAAGCTCCTACGAGCAGTACTTC.

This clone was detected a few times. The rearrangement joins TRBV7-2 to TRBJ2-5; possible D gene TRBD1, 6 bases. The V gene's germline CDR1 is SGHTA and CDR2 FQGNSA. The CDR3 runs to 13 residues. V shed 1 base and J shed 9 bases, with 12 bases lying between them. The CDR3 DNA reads TGTGCCAGCAGCTTAGGACAGGCGAGGGCCCAGTACTTC. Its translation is CASSLGQARAQYF.

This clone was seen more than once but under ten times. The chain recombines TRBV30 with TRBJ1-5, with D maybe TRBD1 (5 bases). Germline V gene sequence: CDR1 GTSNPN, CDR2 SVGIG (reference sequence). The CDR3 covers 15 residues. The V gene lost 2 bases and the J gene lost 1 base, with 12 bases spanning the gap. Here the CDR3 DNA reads TGTGCCTGGAGTAGGGTAAGGGGAAGCAATCAGCCCCAGCATTTT. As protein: CAWSRVRGSNQPQHF.

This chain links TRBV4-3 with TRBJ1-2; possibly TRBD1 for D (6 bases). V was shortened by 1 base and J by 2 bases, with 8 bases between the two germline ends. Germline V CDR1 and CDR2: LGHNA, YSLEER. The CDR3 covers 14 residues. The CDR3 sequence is CASSQAQGNYGYTF. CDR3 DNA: TGCGCCAGCAGCCAAGCACAGGGAAACTATGGCTACACCTTC.

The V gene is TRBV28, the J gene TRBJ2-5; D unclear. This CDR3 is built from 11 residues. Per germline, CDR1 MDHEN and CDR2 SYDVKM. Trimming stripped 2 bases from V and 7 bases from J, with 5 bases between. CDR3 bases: TGTGCCAGCAGTTTAAGTGGGACCCAGTACTTC. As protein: CASSLSGTQYF.

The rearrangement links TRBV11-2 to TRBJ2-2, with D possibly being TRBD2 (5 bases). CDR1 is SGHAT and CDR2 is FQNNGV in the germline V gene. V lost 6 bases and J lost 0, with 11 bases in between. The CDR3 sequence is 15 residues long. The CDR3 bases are TGTGCCAGCAGTTTCTTCGGGACGAACACCGGGGAGCTGTTTTTT. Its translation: CASSFFGTNTGELFF.

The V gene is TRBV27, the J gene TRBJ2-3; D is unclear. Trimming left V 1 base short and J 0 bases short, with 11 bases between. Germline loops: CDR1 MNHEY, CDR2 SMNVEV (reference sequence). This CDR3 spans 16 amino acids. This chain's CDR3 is CASSLWVQSSTDTQYF. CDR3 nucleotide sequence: TGTGCCAGCAGTTTATGGGTCCAATCTAGCACAGATACGCAGTATTTT.

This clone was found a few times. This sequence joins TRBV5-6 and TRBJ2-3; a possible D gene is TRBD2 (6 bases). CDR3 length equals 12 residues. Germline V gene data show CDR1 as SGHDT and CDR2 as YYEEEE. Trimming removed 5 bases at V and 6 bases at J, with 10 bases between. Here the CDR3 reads CASSRRADTQYF. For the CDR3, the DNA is TGTGCCAGCAGTCGGAGGGCCGATACGCAGTATTTT.

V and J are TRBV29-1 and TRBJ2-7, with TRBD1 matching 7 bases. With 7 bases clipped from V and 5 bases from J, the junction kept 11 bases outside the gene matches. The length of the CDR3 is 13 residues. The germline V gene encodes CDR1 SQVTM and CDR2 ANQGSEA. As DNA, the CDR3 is TGCAGCGCCGCAAATGACAGGGCTAACGAGCAGTACTTC. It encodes CSAANDRANEQYF.

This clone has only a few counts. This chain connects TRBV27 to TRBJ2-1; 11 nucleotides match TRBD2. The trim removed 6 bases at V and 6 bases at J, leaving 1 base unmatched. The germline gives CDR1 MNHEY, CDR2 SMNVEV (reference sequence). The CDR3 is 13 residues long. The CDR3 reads CASRLAGGNEQFF. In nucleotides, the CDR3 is TGTGCCAGCAGGCTAGCGGGAGGCAATGAGCAGTTCTTC.

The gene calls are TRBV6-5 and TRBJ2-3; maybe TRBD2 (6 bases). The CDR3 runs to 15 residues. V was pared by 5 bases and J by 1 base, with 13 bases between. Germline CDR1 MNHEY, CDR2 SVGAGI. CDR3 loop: CASSLGSRGTDTQYF. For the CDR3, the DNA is TGTGCCAGCAGTCTCGGGAGTCGGGGCACAGATACGCAGTATTTT.

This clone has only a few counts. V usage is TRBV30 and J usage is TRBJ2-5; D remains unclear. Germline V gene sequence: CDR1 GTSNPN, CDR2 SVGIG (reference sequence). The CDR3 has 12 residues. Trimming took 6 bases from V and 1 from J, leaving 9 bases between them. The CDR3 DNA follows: TGTGCCTGTACTTCGATCCAAGAGACCCAGTACTTC. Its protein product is CACTSIQETQYF.